This section outlines one T cell receptor beta chain sequence together with its context. From germline, CDR1 is SGHDT and CDR2 YYEEEE. This CDR3 is built from 14 residues. Trimming removed 3 bases at V and 5 bases at J, with 14 bases between. Profiled with immunoSEQ multiplex PCR; TCRdb holds only in-frame clones, not every one. This table has roughly 420,000 clones, roughly 89% appearing once. Treatment noted: some 20 received Ad26.COV2.S at low or high dose, single or two shots; 5 received placebo; per-sample allocation not given. Sampling was performed 63 days after the first vaccine or placebo injection. The data are from a study of Ad26.COV2.S vaccination and SARS-CoV-2 variants.

V gene TRBV5-6 combines with J gene TRBJ2-5; no reliable D call. The TCR was taken from a person between 18 and 59 years old who received the Ad26.COV2.S COVID-19 vaccine or a placebo. This specimen was peripheral blood, taken in a trial of Ad26.COV2.S vaccine versus placebo. This CDR3 reads CASSSPTAGETQYF. The CDR3 DNA is TGTGCCAGCAGCTCGCCAACGGCCGGGGAGACCCAGTACTTC.